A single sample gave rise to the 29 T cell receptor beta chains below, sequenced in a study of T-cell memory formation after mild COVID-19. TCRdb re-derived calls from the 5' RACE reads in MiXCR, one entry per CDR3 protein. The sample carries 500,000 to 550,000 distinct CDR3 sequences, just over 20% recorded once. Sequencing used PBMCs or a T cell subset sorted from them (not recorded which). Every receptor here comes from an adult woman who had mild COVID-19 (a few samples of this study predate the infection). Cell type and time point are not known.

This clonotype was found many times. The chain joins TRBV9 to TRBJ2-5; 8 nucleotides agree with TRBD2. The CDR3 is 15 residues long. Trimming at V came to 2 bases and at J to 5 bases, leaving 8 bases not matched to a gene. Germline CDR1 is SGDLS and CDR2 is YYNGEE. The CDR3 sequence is CASSVGAGAGETQYF. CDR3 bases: TGTGCCAGCAGCGTGGGAGCGGGAGCGGGTGAGACCCAGTACTTC.

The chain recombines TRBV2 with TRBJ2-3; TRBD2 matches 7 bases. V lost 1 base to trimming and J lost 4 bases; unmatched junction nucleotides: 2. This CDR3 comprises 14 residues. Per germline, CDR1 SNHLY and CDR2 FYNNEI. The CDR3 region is CASSEGSGADTQYF. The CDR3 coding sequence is TGTGCCAGCAGTGAAGGCAGCGGGGCAGATACGCAGTATTTT.

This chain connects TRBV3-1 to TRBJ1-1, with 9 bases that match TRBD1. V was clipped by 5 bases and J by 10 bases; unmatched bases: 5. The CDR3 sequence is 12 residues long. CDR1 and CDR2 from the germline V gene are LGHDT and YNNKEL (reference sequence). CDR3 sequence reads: CASSTPGQGAFF. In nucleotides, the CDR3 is TGTGCCAGCAGCACCCCGGGACAGGGAGCTTTCTTT.

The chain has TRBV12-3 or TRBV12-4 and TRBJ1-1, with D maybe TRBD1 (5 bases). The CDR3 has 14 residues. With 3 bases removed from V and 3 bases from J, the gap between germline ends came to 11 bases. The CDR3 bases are TGTGCCAGCAGTTTGTTTCGAGGGGACACTGAAGCTTTCTTT. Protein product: CASSLFRGDTEAFF.

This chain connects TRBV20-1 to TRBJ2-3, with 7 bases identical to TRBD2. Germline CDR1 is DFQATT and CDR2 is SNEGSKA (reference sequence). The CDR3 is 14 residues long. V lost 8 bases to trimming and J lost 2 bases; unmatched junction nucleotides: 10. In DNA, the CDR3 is TGCAGTCTAGCGGAGGGGCGGCTCACAGATACGCAGTATTTT. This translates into CSLAEGRLTDTQYF.

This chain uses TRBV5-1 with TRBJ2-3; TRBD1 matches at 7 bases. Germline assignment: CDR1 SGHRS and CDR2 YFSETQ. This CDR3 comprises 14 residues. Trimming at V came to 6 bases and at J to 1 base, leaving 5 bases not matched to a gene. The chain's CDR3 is CASTRDRGTDTQYF. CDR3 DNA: TGCGCCAGCACCCGGGACAGAGGCACAGATACGCAGTATTTT.

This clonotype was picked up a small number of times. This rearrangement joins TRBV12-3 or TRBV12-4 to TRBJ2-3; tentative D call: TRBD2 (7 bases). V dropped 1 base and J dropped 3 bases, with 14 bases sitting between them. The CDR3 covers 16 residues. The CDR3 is CASSLEGGLLTDTQYF. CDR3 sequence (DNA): TGTGCCAGCAGTTTAGAGGGGGGGCTGTTGACAGATACGCAGTATTTT.

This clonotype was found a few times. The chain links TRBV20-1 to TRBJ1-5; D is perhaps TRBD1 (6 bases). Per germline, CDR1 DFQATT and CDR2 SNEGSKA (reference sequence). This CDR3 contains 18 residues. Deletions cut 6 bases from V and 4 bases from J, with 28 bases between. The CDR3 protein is CSASKISRADSNNQPQHF. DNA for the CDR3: TGCAGTGCGAGCAAGATCAGTAGAGCGGACAGTAATAATCAGCCCCAGCATTTT.

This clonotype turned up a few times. Here the CDR3 reads CASSTGQGGIEAFF. CDR3 in DNA: TGTGCCAGCAGTACGGGACAGGGAGGAATTGAAGCTTTCTTT. The chain joins TRBV6-6 to TRBJ1-1; 9 nucleotides align to TRBD1. Germline loops: CDR1 MNHNY, CDR2 SVGAGI (reference sequence). The CDR3 extends over 14 amino acids. Germline trimming cut 5 bases from V and 7 bases from J; bases unmatched to any gene: 8.

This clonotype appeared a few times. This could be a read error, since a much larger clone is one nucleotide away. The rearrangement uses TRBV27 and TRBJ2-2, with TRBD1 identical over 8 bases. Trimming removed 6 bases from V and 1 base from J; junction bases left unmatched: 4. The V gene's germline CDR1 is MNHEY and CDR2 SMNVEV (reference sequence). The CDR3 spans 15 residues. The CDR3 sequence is CASRSGTGNTGELFF. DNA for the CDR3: TGTGCCAGCAGATCCGGGACAGGGAACACCGGGGAGCTGTTTTTT.

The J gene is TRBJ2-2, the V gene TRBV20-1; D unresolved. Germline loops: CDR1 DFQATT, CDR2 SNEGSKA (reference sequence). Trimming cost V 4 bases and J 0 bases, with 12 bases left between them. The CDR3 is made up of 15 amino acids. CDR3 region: CSATIVGSNTGELFF. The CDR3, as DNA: TGCAGTGCTACGATTGTGGGGTCGAACACCGGGGAGCTGTTTTTT.

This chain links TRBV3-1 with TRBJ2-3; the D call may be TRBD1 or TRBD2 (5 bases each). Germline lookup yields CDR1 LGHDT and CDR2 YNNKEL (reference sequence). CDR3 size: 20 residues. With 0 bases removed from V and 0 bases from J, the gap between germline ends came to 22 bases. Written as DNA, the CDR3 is TGTGCCAGCAGCCAAGATTGGGGGTCGAGAGACCCTCTTAGCACAGATACGCAGTATTTT. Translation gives CASSQDWGSRDPLSTDTQYF.

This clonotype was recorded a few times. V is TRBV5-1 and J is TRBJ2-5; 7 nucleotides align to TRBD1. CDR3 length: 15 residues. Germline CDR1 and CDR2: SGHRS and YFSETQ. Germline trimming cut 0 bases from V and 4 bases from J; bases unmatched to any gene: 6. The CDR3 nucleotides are TGCGCCAGCAGCTTGGCTGCAGGGGGTGTAGAGACCCAGTACTTC. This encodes CASSLAAGGVETQYF.

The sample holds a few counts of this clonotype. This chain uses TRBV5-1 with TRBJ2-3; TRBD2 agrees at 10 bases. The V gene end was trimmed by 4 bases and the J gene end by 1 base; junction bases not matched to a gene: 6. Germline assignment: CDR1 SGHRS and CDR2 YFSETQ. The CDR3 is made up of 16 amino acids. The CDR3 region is CASSEAGTSGTDTQYF. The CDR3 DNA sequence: TGCGCCAGCAGCGAGGCCGGGACTAGCGGCACAGATACGCAGTATTTT.

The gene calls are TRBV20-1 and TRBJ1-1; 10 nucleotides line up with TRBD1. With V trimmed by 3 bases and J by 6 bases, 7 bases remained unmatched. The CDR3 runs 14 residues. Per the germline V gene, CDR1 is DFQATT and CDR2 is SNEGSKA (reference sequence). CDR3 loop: CSARMGTGAAEAFF. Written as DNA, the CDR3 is TGCAGTGCTAGGATGGGGACAGGGGCAGCTGAAGCTTTCTTT.

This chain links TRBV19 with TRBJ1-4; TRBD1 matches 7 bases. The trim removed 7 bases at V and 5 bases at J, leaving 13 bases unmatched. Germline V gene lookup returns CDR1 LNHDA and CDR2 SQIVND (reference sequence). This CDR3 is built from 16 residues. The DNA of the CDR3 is TGTGCCAGTAACTTGGTTTGGGACAGCAAAAATGAAAAACTGTTTTTT. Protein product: CASNLVWDSKNEKLFF.

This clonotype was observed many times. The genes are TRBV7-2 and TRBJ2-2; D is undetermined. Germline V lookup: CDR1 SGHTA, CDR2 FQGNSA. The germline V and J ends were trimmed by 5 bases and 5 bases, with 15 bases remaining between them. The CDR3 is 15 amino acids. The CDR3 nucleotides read TGTGCCAGCAGCCCCCACCCGGGTCAAACCGGGGAGCTGTTTTTT. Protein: CASSPHPGQTGELFF.

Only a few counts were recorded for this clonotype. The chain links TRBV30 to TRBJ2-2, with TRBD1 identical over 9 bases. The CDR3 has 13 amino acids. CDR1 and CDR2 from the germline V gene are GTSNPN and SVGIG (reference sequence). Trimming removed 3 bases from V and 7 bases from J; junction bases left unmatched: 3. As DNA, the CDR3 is TGTGCCTGGAGGGAGACAGGGGGCGGGGAGCTGTTTTTT. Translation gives CAWRETGGGELFF.

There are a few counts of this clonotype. The CDR3 loop reads CASQTRGGYNEQFF. The DNA of the CDR3 is TGTGCCAGTCAGACCCGGGGGGGGTACAATGAGCAGTTCTTC. V and J are TRBV28 and TRBJ2-1; 8 nucleotides match TRBD2. Trimming took 9 bases from V and 4 from J; bases not matched to a gene: 8. Per germline, CDR1 MDHEN and CDR2 SYDVKM. This CDR3 is 14 amino acids long.

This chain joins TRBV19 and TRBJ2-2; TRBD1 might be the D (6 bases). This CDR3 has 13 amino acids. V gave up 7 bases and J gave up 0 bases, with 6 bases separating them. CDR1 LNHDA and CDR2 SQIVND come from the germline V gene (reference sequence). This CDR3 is CASTGANTGELFF. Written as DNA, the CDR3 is TGTGCCAGTACAGGGGCGAACACCGGGGAGCTGTTTTTT.

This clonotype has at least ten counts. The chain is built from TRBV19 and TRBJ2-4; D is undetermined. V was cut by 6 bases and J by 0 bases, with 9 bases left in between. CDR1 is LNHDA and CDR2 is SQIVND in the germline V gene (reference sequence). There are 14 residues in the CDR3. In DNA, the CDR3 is TGTGCCAGTAGGGAAGGGCCAGCCAAAAACATTCAGTACTTC. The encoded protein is CASREGPAKNIQYF. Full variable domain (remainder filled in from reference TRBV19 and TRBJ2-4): DGGITQSPKYLFRKEGQNVTLSCEQNLNHDAMYWYRQDPGQGLRLIYYSQIVNDFQKGDIAEGYSVSREKKESFPLTVTSAQKNPTAFYLCASREGPAKNIQYFGAGTRLSVL.

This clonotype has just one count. The CDR3 sequence: CASSSGTSGGLADTQYF. In nucleotides, the CDR3 is TGTGCCAGCAGCTCAGGGACTAGCGGGGGGTTGGCAGATACGCAGTATTTT. V is TRBV7-2 and J is TRBJ2-3; TRBD2 matches at 15 bases. This CDR3 is built from 17 residues. Germline assignment: CDR1 SGHTA and CDR2 FQGNSA. V shed 4 bases and J 4 bases; nucleotides not matched to a gene: 6.

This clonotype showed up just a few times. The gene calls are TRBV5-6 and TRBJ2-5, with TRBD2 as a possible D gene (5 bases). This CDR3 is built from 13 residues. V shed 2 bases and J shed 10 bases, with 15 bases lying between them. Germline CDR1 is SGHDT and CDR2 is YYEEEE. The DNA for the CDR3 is TGTGCCAGCAGCTTTATGAGGGTTGGGGACCAGTACTTC. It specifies CASSFMRVGDQYF.

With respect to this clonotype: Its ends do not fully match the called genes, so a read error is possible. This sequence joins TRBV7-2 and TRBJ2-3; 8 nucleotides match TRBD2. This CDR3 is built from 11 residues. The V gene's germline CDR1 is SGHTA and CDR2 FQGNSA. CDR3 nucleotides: TGTGCCAGCAGCCGAGGGAGGTCTAGCGGGTTT. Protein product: CASSRGRSSGF.

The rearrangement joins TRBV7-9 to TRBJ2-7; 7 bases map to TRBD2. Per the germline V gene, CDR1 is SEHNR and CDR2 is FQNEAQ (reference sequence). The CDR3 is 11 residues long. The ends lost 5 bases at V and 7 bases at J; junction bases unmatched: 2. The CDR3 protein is CASSRAGEQYF. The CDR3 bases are TGTGCCAGCAGCCGAGCGGGAGAGCAGTACTTC.

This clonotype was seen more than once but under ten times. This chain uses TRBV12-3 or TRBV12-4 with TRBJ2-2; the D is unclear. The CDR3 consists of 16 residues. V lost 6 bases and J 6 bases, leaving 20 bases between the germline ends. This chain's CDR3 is CASSPPRPEGSGELFF. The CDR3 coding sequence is TGTGCCAGCAGCCCCCCTAGGCCTGAAGGGTCCGGGGAGCTGTTTTTT.

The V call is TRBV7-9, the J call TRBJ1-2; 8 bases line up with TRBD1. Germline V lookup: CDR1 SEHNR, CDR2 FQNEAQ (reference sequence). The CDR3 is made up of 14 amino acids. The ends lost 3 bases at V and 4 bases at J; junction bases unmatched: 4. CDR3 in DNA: TGTGCCAGCAGCTTGGACAGGGCCACCTATGGCTACACCTTC. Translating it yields CASSLDRATYGYTF.

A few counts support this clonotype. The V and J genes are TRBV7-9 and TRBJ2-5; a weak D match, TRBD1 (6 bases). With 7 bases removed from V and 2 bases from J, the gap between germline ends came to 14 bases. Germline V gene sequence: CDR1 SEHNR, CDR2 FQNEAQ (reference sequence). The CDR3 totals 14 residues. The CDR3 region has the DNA TGTGCCAGCACCATGGACAGTCCTCAAGAGACCCAGTACTTC. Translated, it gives CASTMDSPQETQYF.

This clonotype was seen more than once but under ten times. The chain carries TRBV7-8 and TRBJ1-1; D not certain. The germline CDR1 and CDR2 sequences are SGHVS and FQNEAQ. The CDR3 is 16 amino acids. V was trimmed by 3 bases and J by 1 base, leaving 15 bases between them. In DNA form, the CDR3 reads TGTGCCAGCAGCTTTCTTCCTATTGGCGGGAACACTGAAGCTTTCTTT. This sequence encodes CASSFLPIGGNTEAFF.